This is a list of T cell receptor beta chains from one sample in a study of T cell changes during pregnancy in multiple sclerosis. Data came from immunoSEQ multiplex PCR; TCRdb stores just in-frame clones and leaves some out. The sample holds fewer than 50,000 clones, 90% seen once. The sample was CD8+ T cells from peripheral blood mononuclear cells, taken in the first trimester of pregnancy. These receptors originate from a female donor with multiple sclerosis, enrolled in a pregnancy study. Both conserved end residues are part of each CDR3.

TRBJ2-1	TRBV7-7	CASSKRLESYNEQFF
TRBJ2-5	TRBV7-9	CASSLDGRGQKNQETQYF
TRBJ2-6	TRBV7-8	CASSFTYLSGANVLTF
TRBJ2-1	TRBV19	CASTSGRGPRLAGPYNEQFF
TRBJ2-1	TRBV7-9	CASSLAQGRDNEQFF
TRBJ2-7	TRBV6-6	CASSSDFGTTRYEQYF
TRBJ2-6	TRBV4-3	CASSQGQGYSGANVLTF
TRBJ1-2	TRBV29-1	CSAYTGANYGYTF
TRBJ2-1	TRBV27	CASSPGQGPGEQFF
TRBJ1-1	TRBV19	CASTLRKDRGRWVDTEAFF
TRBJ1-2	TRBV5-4	CASSLTDVRVGYTF
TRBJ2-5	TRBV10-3	CATLGRGEQETQYF
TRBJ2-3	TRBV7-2	CASSLGTASTDTQYF
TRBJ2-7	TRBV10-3	CAISEAGSQYEQYF
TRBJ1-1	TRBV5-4	CASSLGLDEAFF
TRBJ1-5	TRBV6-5	CASSYSAGPNQPQHF
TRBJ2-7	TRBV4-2	CASSPGQEIFKSSYEQYF
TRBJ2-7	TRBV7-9	CASSYGGRYEQYF
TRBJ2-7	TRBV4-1	CASSQAGSEQYF
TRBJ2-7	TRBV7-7	CASSDSGGADEQYF
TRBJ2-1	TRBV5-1	CASRPAGTGYDEQFF
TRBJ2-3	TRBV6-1	CASPRTGETDTQYF
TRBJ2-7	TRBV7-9	CASSTPGQGHEQYF
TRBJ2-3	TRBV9	CASSPTADRGTDTQYF
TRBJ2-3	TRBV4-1	CASSQVQGVFTDTQYF
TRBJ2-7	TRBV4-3	CASSQEAGDSYEQYF
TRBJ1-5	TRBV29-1	CSVGLGQPNQPQHF
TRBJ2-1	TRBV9	CASSGQGYEQFF
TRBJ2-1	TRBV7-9	CASSSIRDRVYNEQFF
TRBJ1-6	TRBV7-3	CASSFSYRDRSPLHF
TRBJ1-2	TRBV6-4	CASSDSRTFYGYTF
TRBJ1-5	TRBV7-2	CASSVGQSSNQPQHF
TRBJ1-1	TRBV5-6	CASRPQGMNTEAFF
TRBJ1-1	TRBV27	CASAQGGMNTEAFF
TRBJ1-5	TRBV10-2	CASSEGTDSNQPQHF
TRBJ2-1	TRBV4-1	CASSQGAEEQFF
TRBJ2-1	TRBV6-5	CASSYGRGGGEQFF
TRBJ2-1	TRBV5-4	CASSFPSGSSYNEQFF
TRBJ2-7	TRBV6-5	CASSYSGETYEQYF
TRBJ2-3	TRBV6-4	CASSDSRGGTDTQYF
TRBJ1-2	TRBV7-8	CASSQWGGANYGYTF
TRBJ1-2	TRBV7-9	CASSLVRGDGYTF
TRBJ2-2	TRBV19	CASSIDGSPTGELFF
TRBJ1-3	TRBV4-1	CASSQANRAGNTIYF
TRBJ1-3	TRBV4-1	CASSQGQASSGNTIYF
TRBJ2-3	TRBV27	CASSLMGQGYTDTQYF
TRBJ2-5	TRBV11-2	CASSFGSGETQYF
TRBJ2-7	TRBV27	CASSLSVLYEQYF
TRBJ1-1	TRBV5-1	CASRIKGTIPNTEAFF
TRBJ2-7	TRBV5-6	CASTLRQGYEQYF
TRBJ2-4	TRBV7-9	CASSSRSGEAKNIQYF
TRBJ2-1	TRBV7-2	CASRRQVTLYNEQFF
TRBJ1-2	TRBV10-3	CAISEQGWGNYGYTF
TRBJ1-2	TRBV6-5	CASSRRGGSNYGYTF
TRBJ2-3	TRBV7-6	CASSLRDRGHPSDTQYF
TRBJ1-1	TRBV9	CASSGPTGGVSEAFF
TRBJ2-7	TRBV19	CASSIGLAGSYEQYF
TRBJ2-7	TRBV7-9	CASTRGGEDSYEQYF